Shown below are 2 T cell receptor beta chains from a single sample sequenced in a study of T cells in Graves' hyperthyroidism and ophthalmopathy. Researchers took RNA transcripts and amplified the TCR beta CDR3 regions from them. The HTBI primer set was used in a first-round RT-PCR of the TCR CDR3. TCRdb passed the multiplex PCR reads through MiXCR, listing each CDR3 protein once. The sample shows about 400,000 distinct CDR3 sequences, approximately 15% of them seen only once. Sample: blood. All receptors derive from a woman aged 18-29 years with Graves' hyperthyroidism.

This clonotype has a handful of counts. The chain uses TRBV5-8 and TRBJ2-2; 9 bases align to TRBD2. Germline lookup yields CDR1 SGHTS and CDR2 YDEGEE. With 0 bases clipped from V and 8 bases from J, the junction kept 14 bases outside the gene matches. There are 18 residues in the CDR3. CDR3 DNA sequence: TGTGCCAGCAGCTTGGTGGCTAGCGGGAATATACGGTCTGGGGAGCTGTTTTTT. Amino acids: CASSLVASGNIRSGELFF.

This clonotype came up a few times. V is TRBV30 and J is TRBJ1-4; 7 positions match TRBD1. Germline-derived CDR1 and CDR2 are GTSNPN and SVGIG (reference sequence). V lost 2 bases and J lost 0; bases outside the gene matches: 6. The CDR3 extends over 16 amino acids. CDR3 in DNA: TGTGCCTGGAGTCACGGACAGGCGACAACTAATGAAAAACTGTTTTTT. This sequence encodes CAWSHGQATTNEKLFF. Using reference TRBV30 and TRBJ1-4 for the parts outside the CDR3, the full variable domain is SQTIHQWPATLVQPVGSPLSLECTVEGTSNPNLYWYRQAAGRGLQLLFYSVGIGQISSEVPQNLSASRPQDRQFILSSKKLLLSDSGFYLCAWSHGQATTNEKLFFGSGTQLSVL.